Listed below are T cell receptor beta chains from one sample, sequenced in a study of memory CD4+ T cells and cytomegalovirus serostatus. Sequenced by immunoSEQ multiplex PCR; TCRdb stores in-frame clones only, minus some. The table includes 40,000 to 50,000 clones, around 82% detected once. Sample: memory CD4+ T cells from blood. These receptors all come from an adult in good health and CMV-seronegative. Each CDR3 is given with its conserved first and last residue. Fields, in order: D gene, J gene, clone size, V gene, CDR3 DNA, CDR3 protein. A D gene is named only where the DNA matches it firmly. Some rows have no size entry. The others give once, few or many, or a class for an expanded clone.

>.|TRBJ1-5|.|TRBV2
TGTGCCAGCAGTTTAGGGACCTTCAATCAGCCCCAGCATTTT
CASSLGTFNQPQHF
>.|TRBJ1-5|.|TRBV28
TGTGCCAGCGTTAGCGCCCGAGATTATCAGCCCCAGCATTTT
CASVSARDYQPQHF
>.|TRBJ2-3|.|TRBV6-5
TGTGCCAGCAGTTACTCTAGACTAGTCCCGCAGTATTTT
CASSYSRLVPQYF
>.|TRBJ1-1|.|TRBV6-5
TGTGCCAGCAGTTGGACGCAAGGGAGCACTGAAGCTTTCTTT
CASSWTQGSTEAFF
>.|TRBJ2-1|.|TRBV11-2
TGTGCCAGCAGCCCGGCCGGGAATGAGCAGTTCTTC
CASSPAGNEQFF
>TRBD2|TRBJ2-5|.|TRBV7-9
TGTGCCAGCAGCTCACTTTTGACTAGCGGCCAAGGAGGGACCCAGTACTTC
CASSSLLTSGQGGTQYF
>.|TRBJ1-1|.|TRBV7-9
TGTGCCAGCAGCCCCCCGGCCTCACAGGGCAACACTGAAGCTTTCTTT
CASSPPASQGNTEAFF
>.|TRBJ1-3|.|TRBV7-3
TGTGCCAGCAGCTATCCGACAAGGGCGGACACCATATATTTT
CASSYPTRADTIYF
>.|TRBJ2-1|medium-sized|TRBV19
TGTGCCAGTAGTATAGGGAACGCCAATGAGCAGTTCTTC
CASSIGNANEQFF
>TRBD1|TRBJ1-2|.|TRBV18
TGTGCCAGCTCCCCGGACAGGCAAATCTATGGCTACACCTTC
CASSPDRQIYGYTF
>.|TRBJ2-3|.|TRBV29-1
TGCAGCGTTGGACGCGGAGCAGAACCAGATACGCAGTATTTT
CSVGRGAEPDTQYF
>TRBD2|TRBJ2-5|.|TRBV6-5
TGTGCCAGCAGTTACTCGGCTAGCGGGGGGGAAGAGACCCAGTACTTC
CASSYSASGGEETQYF
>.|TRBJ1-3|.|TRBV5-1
TGCGCCAGCAGCGGAGGGGCCTACTCTGGAAACACCATATATTTT
CASSGGAYSGNTIYF
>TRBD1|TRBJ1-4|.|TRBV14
TGTGCCAGCAGCCATTCAAAACAGGGGGCATTTGAAAAACTGTTTTTT
CASSHSKQGAFEKLFF
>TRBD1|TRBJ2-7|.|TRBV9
TGTGCCAGCAGCGTAGAGGGCAGGGGGCGGGAGCAGTACTTC
CASSVEGRGREQYF
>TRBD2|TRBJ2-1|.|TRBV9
TGTGCCAGCAGCCTCGGGGTAGCGGGGGGCTCCCCCTCCAATGAGCAGTTCTTC
CASSLGVAGGSPSNEQFF
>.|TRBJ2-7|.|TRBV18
TGTGCCAGCTCACCACCGGTGGACGGCTCCTACGAGCAGTACTTC
CASSPPVDGSYEQYF
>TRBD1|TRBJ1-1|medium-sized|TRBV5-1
TGCGCCAGCAGCTCAGGAGAAGACAGGGGGAAAACTGAAGCTTTCTTT
CASSSGEDRGKTEAFF
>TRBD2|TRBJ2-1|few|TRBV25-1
TGTGCCAGCAGTGGAGGGATCCTAGCGGGGGGGCTTGAGCAGTTCTTC
CASSGGILAGGLEQFF
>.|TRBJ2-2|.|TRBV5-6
TGTGCCAGCAGCTTAGGTCAGGTAGTAACCGGGGAGCTGTTTTTT
CASSLGQVVTGELFF
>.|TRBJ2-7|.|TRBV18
TGTGCCAGCTCACGGCCAGGGTCAATGGCCTACGAGCAGTACTTC
CASSRPGSMAYEQYF
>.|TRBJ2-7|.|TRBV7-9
TGTGCCAGCAGCTTAGCGACAGGAGGTCGGACGTACTTC
CASSLATGGRTYF
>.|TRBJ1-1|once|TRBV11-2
TGTGCCAGCAGCTTAGGGCAGGCGAACACTGAAGCTTTCTTT
CASSLGQANTEAFF
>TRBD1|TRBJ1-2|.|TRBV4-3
TGCGCCAGCAGCCCTCACCCCGTTGGGGCAGGGGGCTCATATGGCTACACCTTC
CASSPHPVGAGGSYGYTF
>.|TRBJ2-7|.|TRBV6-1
TGTGCCAGCAGACTCCTGGAAGGGGCCACCTACGAGCAGTACTTC
CASRLLEGATYEQYF
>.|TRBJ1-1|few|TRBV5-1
TGCGCCAGCAGCTTGGACAGGCTGTCCGCTGAAGCTTTCTTT
CASSLDRLSAEAFF
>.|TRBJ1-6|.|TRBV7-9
TGTGCCAGCAGCTCCAGTTTGACAGCCCTCCACTTT
CASSSSLTALHF
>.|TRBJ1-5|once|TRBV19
TGTGCCAGTAGTCCCGCGGGCAGGGGCTACTATAGCAATCAGCCCCAGCATTTT
CASSPAGRGYYSNQPQHF
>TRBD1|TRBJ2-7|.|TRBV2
TGTGCCAGCATAGGGACAGGGTCGTTTTTGGGGCAGTACTTC
CASIGTGSFLGQYF
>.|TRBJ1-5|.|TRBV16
TGTGCCAGCAGCCAGCAGGGAAGGAATCAGCCCCAGCATTTT
CASSQQGRNQPQHF
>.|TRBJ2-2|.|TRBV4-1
TGCGCCAGCAGCCAAGATCCTGGGAGAAACACCGGGGAGCTGTTTTTT
CASSQDPGRNTGELFF
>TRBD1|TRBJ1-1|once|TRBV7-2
TGTGCCAGCACCAGGGGGGACAGTCACACTGAAGCTTTCTTT
CASTRGDSHTEAFF
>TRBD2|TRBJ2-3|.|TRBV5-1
TGCGCCAGCAGCTATAAGCGGGGGTTTGTCACAGATACGCAGTATTTT
CASSYKRGFVTDTQYF
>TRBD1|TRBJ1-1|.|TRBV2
TGTGCCACAGGACAGGGCCACACTGAAGCTTTCTTT
CATGQGHTEAFF
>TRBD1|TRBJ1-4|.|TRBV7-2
TGTGCCAGCAGCTCGGGGACAGGGCAGGGAAAACTGTTTTTT
CASSSGTGQGKLFF
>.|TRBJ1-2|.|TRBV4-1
TGCGCCAGCAGCTTAGGGCAGGGGTCTAACTATGGCTACACCTTC
CASSLGQGSNYGYTF
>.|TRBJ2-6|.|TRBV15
TGTGCCACCAGCGTTCGGTCCTCTGGGGCCAACGTCCTGACTTTC
CATSVRSSGANVLTF
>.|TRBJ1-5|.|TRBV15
TGTGCCACCAGCAACGGAAGACTACTGGTAAATCAGCCCCAGCATTTT
CATSNGRLLVNQPQHF
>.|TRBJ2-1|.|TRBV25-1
TGTGCCAGCAGTAAGTGGACCGGGGGAGCTGAGCAGTTCTTC
CASSKWTGGAEQFF
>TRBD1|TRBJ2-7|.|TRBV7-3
TGTGCCAGCAGCTTAGGGCGGACAGGAAGAGACGAGCAGTACTTC
CASSLGRTGRDEQYF
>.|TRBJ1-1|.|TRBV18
TGTGCCAGCTCACGGGGGTTGAACACTGAAGCTTTCTTT
CASSRGLNTEAFF
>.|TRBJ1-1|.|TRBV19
TGTGCCAGTAGTATTTGGGGCAGTGAAGCTTTCTTT
CASSIWGSEAFF
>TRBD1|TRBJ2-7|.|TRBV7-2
TGTGCCAGCAGCCTAAGCGGGGACAGGGCCGACTACGAGCAGTACTTC
CASSLSGDRADYEQYF
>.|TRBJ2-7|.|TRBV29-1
TGCAGCGTTGAAGATCGCAGAGGAATCCAAGGGGAGCAGTACTTC
CSVEDRRGIQGEQYF
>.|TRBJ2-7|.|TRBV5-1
TGCGCCAGCAGCGGCGATACGTACATGGAGGGACACGGAGGCTACGAGCAGTACTTC
CASSGDTYMEGHGGYEQYF
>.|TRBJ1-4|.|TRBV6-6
TGTGCCAGCGGAAACAGGCCTAATGAAAAACTGTTTTTT
CASGNRPNEKLFF
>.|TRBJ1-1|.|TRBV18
TGTGCCAGCTCACCGAACACTGAAGCTTTCTTT
CASSPNTEAFF
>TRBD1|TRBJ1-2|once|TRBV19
TGTGCCAGTAGTATCCAGGGGGCTAACTATGGCTACACCTTC
CASSIQGANYGYTF
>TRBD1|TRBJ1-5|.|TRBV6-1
TGTGCCAGCAGTGGCCCATCAGGGGGCGGCAATCAGCCCCAGCATTTT
CASSGPSGGGNQPQHF
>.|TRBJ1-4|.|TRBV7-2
TGTGCCAGCAGCTTAGGGGGGACCCAAAATGGAAAACTGTTTTTT
CASSLGGTQNGKLFF
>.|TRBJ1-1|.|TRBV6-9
TGTGCCAGCAGTTACGGGACAACACACGATGAAGCTTTCTTT
CASSYGTTHDEAFF
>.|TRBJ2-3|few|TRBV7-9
TGTGCCAGCAGCCAGGGGAGTGATGCAGATACGCAGTATTTT
CASSQGSDADTQYF
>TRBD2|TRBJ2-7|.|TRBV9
TGTGCCAGCAGCGTAGGACTAGCGGGGCTGCAGTACTTC
CASSVGLAGLQYF
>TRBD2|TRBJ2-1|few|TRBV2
TGTGCCAGCAGTGCCAGTGCCTCTAGCGGGGGATACAATGAGCAGTTCTTC
CASSASASSGGYNEQFF
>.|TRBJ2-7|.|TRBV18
TGTGCCAGCTCCCCAGTTCAGGGAGACGAGCAGTACTTC
CASSPVQGDEQYF
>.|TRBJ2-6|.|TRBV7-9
TGTGCCAGCAGCCCTCCGGTGGGCTCTGGGGCCAACGTCCTGACTTTC
CASSPPVGSGANVLTF